This T cell receptor beta chain came from a study of early T cells in non-severe SARS-CoV-2 infection. Study-level background: Sequenced material consisted of bulk RNA (from unsorted whole blood), and chains were unpaired. Broader study findings: A preference for anti-spike CD8 responses marked VDJdb matching, which missed private and CD4 specificities.

Notes on this clonotype: Its antigen remains unidentified.

V lost 5 bases and J lost 6, with 9 bases in between. CDR3 size: 12 residues. CDR1 is LNHNV, CDR2 YYDKDF, per germline (reference sequence). Researchers attached unique molecular identifiers to individual cDNA molecules. TCRdb analysed the 5' RACE reads with MiXCR anew, one entry per CDR3 protein. The data show roughly 88,000 distinct CDR3 sequences, approximately 15% seen once. The source is an adult who was a healthcare worker with PCR-confirmed SARS-CoV-2 infection or an uninfected control (not recorded which). V and J are TRBV15 and TRBJ2-3; D is undetermined. Source material: whole blood. CDR3 nucleotide sequence: TGTGCCACCAGCCTCCCGGGTGATACGCAGTATTTT. This gives the protein CATSLPGDTQYF.